This passage covers 32 T cell receptor beta chains from one sample sequenced in a study of T-cell reconstitution after alpha-beta-depleted transplantation in children. This sample's TCRbeta library carried unique molecular identifier barcodes. Using its own MiXCR run on the PCR reads, TCRdb lists one record per CDR3 protein. The sample lists hundreds of thousands of distinct CDR3 sequences, about a sixth seen once, with about 41% in the top ten. The sequences come from PBMCs, mostly from graft donor cells, collected 360 days after TCRalphabeta/CD19-depleted stem cell transplant. The receptors were gathered from a male patient under 10 years old who had a stem cell transplant for acute lymphoblastic leukemia, so the T cells may come from the graft donor.

This clonotype was observed a few times. The chain joins TRBV5-6 to TRBJ2-3; 9 bases line up with TRBD1. Germline V gives CDR1 SGHDT, CDR2 YYEEEE. This CDR3 comprises 15 residues. V shed 4 bases and J 4 bases; nucleotides not matched to a gene: 7. The CDR3 spells CASSLETGGADTQYF. In DNA, the CDR3 is TGTGCCAGCAGCCTCGAGACAGGGGGGGCAGATACGCAGTATTTT. Full variable domain (outside the CDR3, taken from reference TRBV5-6 and TRBJ2-3): DAGVTQSPTHLIKTRGQQVTLRCSPKSGHDTVSWYQQALGQGPQFIFQYYEEEERQRGNFPDRFSGHQFPNYSSELNVNALLLGDSALYLCASSLETGGADTQYFGPGTRLTVL.

This clonotype has just a few counts. The chain uses TRBV15 and TRBJ2-1; TRBD2 matches at 15 bases. Germline trimming cut 0 bases from V and 1 base from J; bases unmatched to any gene: 1. The germline CDR1 and CDR2 sequences are LNHNV and YYDKDF (reference sequence). This CDR3 region has 18 residues. Written as DNA, the CDR3 is TGTGCCACCAGCAGAGACGGGACTAGCGGGAGGTCCTACAATGAGCAGTTCTTC. Translated: CATSRDGTSGRSYNEQFF.

V usage is TRBV2 and J usage is TRBJ1-1; D possibly corresponds to TRBD1 (5 bases). The CDR3 contains 16 residues. Trimming took 6 bases from V and 1 from J, leaving 18 bases between them. CDR1 is SNHLY and CDR2 is FYNNEI in the germline V gene. Here the CDR3 DNA reads TGTGCCAGCAGCGTCCGGGACCAGAGGACGAACACTGAAGCTTTCTTT. Translated, it gives CASSVRDQRTNTEAFF.

This clonotype was counted between two and nine times. The chain couples TRBV20-1 to TRBJ2-5; D not certain. In germline, CDR1 is DFQATT, CDR2 SNEGSKA (reference sequence). V lost 0 bases, J lost 2 bases, and 7 bases lay in between. This CDR3 has 13 amino acids. CDR3 coding DNA: TGCAGTGCTAGAGACCTGGCTCAAGAGACCCAGTACTTC. Its protein product is CSARDLAQETQYF.

The rearrangement uses TRBV18 and TRBJ2-5; maybe TRBD1 (5 bases). The V end lost 1 base, the J end lost 1 base, and 10 bases lay between the germline ends. CDR3 length: 15 residues. Germline-derived CDR1 and CDR2 are KGHSH and LQKENI. CDR3 DNA sequence: TGTGCCAGCTCACCACAGAACAGGTTCCAAGAGACCCAGTACTTC. Residues: CASSPQNRFQETQYF.

This clonotype came up a few times. The chain carries TRBV4-3 and TRBJ2-7; D tentatively fits TRBD1 or TRBD2 (5 bases each). The CDR3 length is 14 residues. CDR1 and CDR2 from the germline V gene are LGHNA and YSLEER. Trimming removed 4 bases at V and 3 bases at J, with 13 bases between. This CDR3 is CASSLERDGYEQYF. CDR3 nucleotide sequence: TGCGCCAGCAGCCTTGAACGGGACGGCTACGAGCAGTACTTC.

This clonotype showed up just a few times. The rearrangement joins TRBV24-1 to TRBJ2-1, with 9 positions matching TRBD2. Germline V gene data show CDR1 as KGHDR and CDR2 as SFDVKD. The CDR3 consists of 17 residues. Losses at the gene ends were 4 bases for V and 1 base for J; bases not matched to a gene: 7. The CDR3 is CATSDKLAGWSYNEQFF. In DNA form, the CDR3 reads TGTGCCACCAGTGACAAGCTAGCGGGATGGTCCTACAATGAGCAGTTCTTC.

The V call is TRBV15, the J call TRBJ2-1; 7 bases map to TRBD2. V dropped 4 bases and J dropped 1; count of bases not matched to a gene: 4. The CDR3 consists of 15 residues. CDR1 and CDR2 from the germline V gene are LNHNV and YYDKDF (reference sequence). The CDR3 region is CATSKARESYNEQFF. The CDR3 nucleotides are TGTGCCACCAGCAAGGCGCGGGAGTCCTACAATGAGCAGTTCTTC.

This clonotype was seen only a few times. The chain has TRBV9 and TRBJ1-2, with 10 bases fitting TRBD1. Germline loops: CDR1 SGDLS, CDR2 YYNGEE. This CDR3 spans 15 amino acids. Trimming at V came to 4 bases and at J to 7 bases, leaving 10 bases not matched to a gene. CDR3 DNA sequence: TGTGCCAGCAGCTCAAGGAGACAGGGGGCGTTTGGCTACACCTTC. Translation: CASSSRRQGAFGYTF.

This clonotype was counted a few times. V usage is TRBV5-1 and J usage is TRBJ2-5; the D is unclear. The CDR3 is made up of 13 amino acids. CDR1 is SGHRS, CDR2 YFSETQ, per germline. V was cut by 5 bases and J by 0 bases, with 8 bases left in between. Here the CDR3 reads CASRRHHQETQYF. The CDR3 DNA follows: TGCGCCAGCAGACGGCACCACCAAGAGACCCAGTACTTC.

This clonotype was observed many times. The rearrangement links TRBV20-1 to TRBJ2-1, with D tentatively TRBD1 (5 bases). V lost 2 bases to trimming and J lost 3 bases, with 5 bases between them. Germline V gene sequence: CDR1 DFQATT, CDR2 SNEGSKA (reference sequence). The CDR3 runs 12 residues. The CDR3 here is CSARRGYNEQFF. In DNA, the CDR3 is TGCAGTGCTAGAAGGGGCTACAATGAGCAGTTCTTC.

This clonotype was found a few times. The rearrangement links TRBV5-1 to TRBJ2-3; D is possibly TRBD2 (6 bases). The CDR3 contains 17 residues. V gave up 5 bases and J gave up 2 bases, with 21 bases separating them. The germline V gene has CDR1 SGHRS and CDR2 YFSETQ. CDR3 DNA sequence: TGCGCCAGCAGACCCCTGACCTCGACTAGGCCCACAGATACGCAGTATTTT. Its protein is CASRPLTSTRPTDTQYF.

In this sample, this clonotype turned up many times. The chain combines TRBV25-1 with TRBJ1-1; 7 bases agree with TRBD1. V lost 3 bases and J lost 3; bases outside the gene matches: 7. Looked up from germline, CDR1 is MGHDK and CDR2 is SYGVNS. This CDR3 has 15 residues. CDR3 nucleotide sequence: TGTGCCAGCAGTGACTTAGGGGGCAAAGACACTGAAGCTTTCTTT. Residues: CASSDLGGKDTEAFF.

This clonotype has just a few counts. This rearrangement joins TRBV12-3 or TRBV12-4 to TRBJ2-5; 13 bases agree with TRBD2. Germline trimming cut 5 bases from V and 8 bases from J; bases unmatched to any gene: 14. This CDR3 is 17 amino acids long. The CDR3 region is CASSPTGLAGEGITQYF. Written as DNA, the CDR3 is TGTGCCAGCAGTCCCACAGGACTAGCGGGGGAGGGGATAACCCAGTACTTC.

This clonotype occurred many times. V usage is TRBV4-3 and J usage is TRBJ2-3; 9 nucleotides match TRBD2. Germline-derived CDR1 and CDR2 are LGHNA and YSLEER. V lost 2 bases, J lost 10 bases, and 16 bases stayed unmatched. The CDR3 has 17 amino acids. CDR3 bases: TGCGCCAGCAGCCAAAGGGAGACTAGCGGTGTAGATACGCCGCAGTATTTT. This codes for CASSQRETSGVDTPQYF.

The chain employs TRBV9 and TRBJ2-3; TRBD1 is a possible D gene (6 bases). CDR1 SGDLS and CDR2 YYNGEE come from the germline V gene. V was shortened by 0 bases and J by 2 bases, with 16 bases between the two germline ends. This CDR3 has 17 amino acids. The CDR3, as DNA: TGTGCCAGCAGCGTAGCTCAGGGGCGTGGAGTCACAGATACGCAGTATTTT. Translating gives CASSVAQGRGVTDTQYF.

There are many counts of this clonotype. This chain links TRBV25-1 with TRBJ2-3; D unresolved. V lost 4 bases and J lost 0, with 11 bases in between. From germline, CDR1 is MGHDK and CDR2 SYGVNS. The CDR3 consists of 15 residues. The CDR3 DNA is TGTGCCAGCAGTGTTCGTAGCTCTAGCACAGATACGCAGTATTTT. It specifies CASSVRSSSTDTQYF.

The V and J genes are TRBV5-1 and TRBJ2-5; D remains ambiguous. The CDR3 length is 15 residues. CDR1 is SGHRS and CDR2 is YFSETQ in the germline V gene. Trimming took off 7 bases at V and 2 bases at J, with 18 bases between the two ends. The DNA for the CDR3 is TGCGCCAGCTCCTCCTGGGTCGGAAAGCAAGAGACCCAGTACTTC. Amino acids: CASSSWVGKQETQYF.

This clonotype was counted only a few times. CDR3 coding DNA: TGTGCCAGCAGTCTACGGGACAGGGGTAGCGGGACTGAAGCTTTCTTT. Protein sequence: CASSLRDRGSGTEAFF. The chain uses TRBV12-3 or TRBV12-4 and TRBJ1-1; 10 positions match TRBD1. CDR3 length equals 16 residues. V shed 5 bases, J shed 5 bases, and the junction held 11 bases outside the gene matches.

This clonotype has at least ten counts. The chain recombines TRBV6-1 with TRBJ2-2; the D gene could be TRBD1 or TRBD2 (6 bases each). This CDR3 has 14 amino acids. V was shortened by 8 bases and J by 1 base, with 11 bases between the two germline ends. The germline CDR1 and CDR2 sequences are MNHNS and SASEGT. CDR3 in amino acids: CASSGALNTGELFF. CDR3 DNA sequence: TGTGCCAGCTCGGGGGCCTTGAACACCGGGGAGCTGTTTTTT.

This chain joins TRBV4-3 and TRBJ2-1, with 9 bases fitting TRBD2. CDR1 is LGHNA, CDR2 YSLEER, per germline. CDR3 size: 16 residues. The J segment lost 8 bases and the V segment lost 3 bases, leaving 11 bases of the junction unmatched. In nucleotides, the CDR3 is TGCGCCAGCAGCCATTCCTTAGCGGGAGTGGGCGATGAGCAGTTCTTC. Amino acid sequence: CASSHSLAGVGDEQFF.

This clonotype was counted ten times or more. J is TRBJ2-1 and V is TRBV27; 12 bases align to TRBD2. The germline CDR1 and CDR2 sequences are MNHEY and SMNVEV (reference sequence). V lost 2 bases, J lost 5 bases, and 1 base stayed unmatched. The CDR3 consists of 15 residues. DNA for the CDR3: TGTGCCAGCAGTTTAGGGACTAGCGGGCACAATGAGCAGTTCTTC. This gives the protein CASSLGTSGHNEQFF.

The CDR3 region is CSARRTGGPSTDTQYF. The CDR3 DNA sequence: TGCAGTGCTAGAAGGACGGGAGGGCCTAGCACAGATACGCAGTATTTT. The chain joins TRBV20-1 to TRBJ2-3, with 8 bases identical to TRBD2. Germline CDR1 and CDR2: DFQATT and SNEGSKA (reference sequence). The CDR3 consists of 16 residues. J was trimmed by 0 bases and V by 2 bases; bases with no gene match: 7.

The genes are TRBV12-3 or TRBV12-4 and TRBJ2-2, with D maybe TRBD2 (6 bases). V lost 7 bases and J 4 bases, leaving 16 bases between the germline ends. The CDR3 sequence is 15 residues long. CDR3 protein: CASTLIGTSTGELFF. CDR3 nucleotide sequence: TGTGCCAGCACCCTGATCGGGACTTCCACCGGGGAGCTGTTTTTT.

There are many counts of this clonotype. The chain carries TRBV6-1 and TRBJ2-5; D may match TRBD1 or TRBD2 (5 bases each). The germline gives CDR1 MNHNS, CDR2 SASEGT. The CDR3 runs 14 residues. V lost 9 bases to trimming and J lost 1 base, with 15 bases between them. As DNA, the CDR3 is TGTGCCAGTACCCGAGGGGTACCCCAAGAGACCCAGTACTTC. It translates to CASTRGVPQETQYF.

In DNA form, the CDR3 reads TGTGCCAGCAGTTTAGATTGGGACACTGAAGCTTTCTTT. It specifies CASSLDWDTEAFF. The chain carries TRBV28 and TRBJ1-1; D gene uncertain. Germline loops: CDR1 MDHEN, CDR2 SYDVKM. The CDR3 consists of 13 residues. V was pared by 2 bases and J by 3 bases, with 7 bases between.

The sample holds a few counts of this clonotype. This chain links TRBV7-9 with TRBJ2-1, with D possibly TRBD1 on 6 matching bases. With 5 bases removed from V and 1 base from J, the gap between germline ends came to 15 bases. This CDR3 contains 16 residues. CDR1 SEHNR and CDR2 FQNEAQ come from the germline V gene (reference sequence). The CDR3 region is CASSIHRAGSYNEQFF. CDR3 DNA: TGTGCCAGCAGCATCCACAGGGCAGGATCCTACAATGAGCAGTTCTTC.

This clonotype was observed a handful of times. The chain is built from TRBV11-2 and TRBJ2-2, with 8 bases identical to TRBD2. The CDR3 sequence is 17 residues long. The V gene end was trimmed by 2 bases and the J gene end by 5 bases; junction bases not matched to a gene: 10. Germline loops: CDR1 SGHAT, CDR2 FQNNGV. This CDR3 reads CASSLLGSGRGTGELFF. The CDR3 bases are TGTGCCAGCAGCTTACTTGGAAGCGGGAGAGGTACCGGGGAGCTGTTTTTT.

There are a few counts of this clonotype. The genes are TRBV10-3 and TRBJ2-7; TRBD2 matches at 8 bases. With V trimmed by 0 bases and J by 4 bases, 2 bases remained unmatched. This CDR3 spans 14 amino acids. CDR1 and CDR2 from the germline V gene are ENHRY and SYGVKD. The CDR3 here is CAISESAGGYEQYF. For the CDR3, the DNA is TGTGCCATCAGTGAGTCTGCGGGAGGATACGAGCAGTACTTC.

This chain uses TRBV4-3 with TRBJ2-6, with a weak D call TRBD1 (6 bases). This CDR3 spans 17 amino acids. V dropped 1 base and J dropped 2 bases, with 12 bases sitting between them. Germline loops: CDR1 LGHNA, CDR2 YSLEER. The CDR3 DNA follows: TGCGCCAGCAGCCAAGCGCAGGGGAGAGCTGGGGCCAACGTCCTGACTTTC. Translated, it gives CASSQAQGRAGANVLTF.

This rearrangement joins TRBV3-1 to TRBJ2-3; D unresolved. Germline V gene lookup returns CDR1 LGHDT and CDR2 YNNKEL (reference sequence). The germline V and J ends were trimmed by 4 bases and 5 bases, with 16 bases remaining between them. This CDR3 comprises 15 residues. CDR3 in amino acids: CASSPFEVIGDTQYF. CDR3 in DNA: TGTGCCAGCAGCCCTTTTGAGGTGATTGGAGATACGCAGTATTTT.

This clonotype was recorded at least ten times. The chain employs TRBV4-2 and TRBJ2-2; 7 bases align to TRBD2. The CDR3 consists of 15 residues. Germline CDR1 is LGHNA and CDR2 is YNFKEQ. The V segment lost 0 bases and the J segment 4 bases; nucleotides outside the gene matches: 2. In DNA form, the CDR3 reads TGTGCCAGCAGCCAAGAGGGGGGGTTCACCGGGGAGCTGTTTTTT. Encoded protein: CASSQEGGFTGELFF.